This T cell receptor beta chain was captured in a study of tumor and adjacent non-tumor tissue in lung cancer. The study's findings and limits: Significantly higher TCR diversity was found in tumor than normal lung.

A note on this clonotype: As yet, its antigen is unknown. A read error is likely, as this CDR3 ends without the conserved phenylalanine or tryptophan.

Germline lookup yields CDR1 SGHNT and CDR2 YYREEE (reference sequence). CDR3 length: 14 amino acids. No cell sorting was done before RNA was extracted from the tissue. The normal lung tissue was taken more than 3 cm from the tumor edge. Three rounds of nested PCR, following a modified ARM-PCR protocol, produced the TCRbeta library. From the multiplex PCR reads, TCRdb called clonotypes with MiXCR, one entry per CDR3 protein. Of approximately 68,000 distinct CDR3 sequences detected, roughly three quarters appear once; the ten largest clones hold 45%. The specimen was distant non-tumor lung tissue. The receptor was derived from a man aged 55 to 69 with non-small cell lung cancer. The chain employs TRBV5-4 and TRBJ1-2; D may be TRBD1 (5 bases). CDR3 in amino acids: CANSLLRGDYGYTL. In DNA form, the CDR3 reads TGTGCCAACAGCTTGCTGCGTGGGGACTATGGATACACCTTA.